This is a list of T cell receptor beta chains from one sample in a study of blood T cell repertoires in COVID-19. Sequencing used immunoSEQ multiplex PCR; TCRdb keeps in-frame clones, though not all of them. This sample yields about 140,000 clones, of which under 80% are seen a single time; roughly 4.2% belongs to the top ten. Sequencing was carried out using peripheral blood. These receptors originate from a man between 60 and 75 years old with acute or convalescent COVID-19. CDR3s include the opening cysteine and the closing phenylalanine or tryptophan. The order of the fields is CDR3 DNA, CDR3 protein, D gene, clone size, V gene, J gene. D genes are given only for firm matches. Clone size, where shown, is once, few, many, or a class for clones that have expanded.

CDR3nt: TGTGCCATCAGCTCGAATCTCGGTGAGCAGTTCTTC; CDR3aa: CAISSNLGEQFF; d_gene: .; abundance: .; v_gene: TRBV10-3; j_gene: TRBJ2-1
CDR3nt: TGTGCCAGCAGCCAAGATAGGAGACTAGCGGGCACAGATACGCAGTATTTT; CDR3aa: CASSQDRRLAGTDTQYF; d_gene: TRBD2; abundance: .; v_gene: TRBV3-1/TRBV3-2; j_gene: TRBJ2-3
CDR3nt: TGTGCCATCAGTGACCTCGGGCGGGAGGGCACAGATACGCAGTATTTT; CDR3aa: CAISDLGREGTDTQYF; d_gene: TRBD2; abundance: .; v_gene: TRBV10-3; j_gene: TRBJ2-3
CDR3nt: TGCGCCAGCAGCCAAACTTCAAACCCGCAGTATTTT; CDR3aa: CASSQTSNPQYF; d_gene: .; abundance: .; v_gene: TRBV5-1; j_gene: TRBJ2-3
CDR3nt: TGTGCCAGCAGACAGGGAAGGTCCTACAATGAGCAGTTCTTC; CDR3aa: CASRQGRSYNEQFF; d_gene: .; abundance: .; v_gene: TRBV27; j_gene: TRBJ2-1
CDR3nt: TGCGCCAGCAGTGATCAGTATACGCAGTATTTT; CDR3aa: CASSDQYTQYF; d_gene: .; abundance: .; v_gene: TRBV10-1; j_gene: TRBJ2-3
CDR3nt: TGTGCCAGCAGACCTCAGGGAAACACCGGGGAGCTGTTTTTT; CDR3aa: CASRPQGNTGELFF; d_gene: .; abundance: .; v_gene: TRBV6-5; j_gene: TRBJ2-2
CDR3nt: TGTGCCAGCAGTGAAGCGGAGCGGATCGGGGGGCCAGATACGCAGTATTTT; CDR3aa: CASSEAERIGGPDTQYF; d_gene: .; abundance: .; v_gene: TRBV6-1; j_gene: TRBJ2-3
CDR3nt: TGTGCCACCAGCAGAGATTCGGGAGGCTACACCTTC; CDR3aa: CATSRDSGGYTF; d_gene: .; abundance: .; v_gene: TRBV15; j_gene: TRBJ1-2
CDR3nt: TGTGCCTGGACTACGACAGTTAACTATGGCTACACCTTC; CDR3aa: CAWTTTVNYGYTF; d_gene: .; abundance: .; v_gene: TRBV30; j_gene: TRBJ1-2
CDR3nt: TGTGCCAGCAGCTGGGGACTAGCGGGTCTCTCCTACGAGCAGTACTTC; CDR3aa: CASSWGLAGLSYEQYF; d_gene: TRBD2; abundance: .; v_gene: TRBV7-8; j_gene: TRBJ2-7
CDR3nt: TGTGCCAGCAGCAGTGAGTTGGGACTAGATATGTATTTT; CDR3aa: CASSSELGLDMYF; d_gene: TRBD2; abundance: few; v_gene: TRBV9; j_gene: TRBJ2-3
CDR3nt: TGTGCCAGCAGCGCGGAAGGGGGCGGTAATCAGCCCCAGCATTTT; CDR3aa: CASSAEGGGNQPQHF; d_gene: TRBD1; abundance: once; v_gene: TRBV6-4; j_gene: TRBJ1-5
CDR3nt: TGTGCCAGCAGCTGGGACACTACCTACAATGAGCAGTTCTTC; CDR3aa: CASSWDTTYNEQFF; d_gene: .; abundance: few; v_gene: TRBV6-5; j_gene: TRBJ2-1
CDR3nt: TGCGCCAGCAGCTCGGAGGGGATCAGGTCACCCCTCCACTTT; CDR3aa: CASSSEGIRSPLHF; d_gene: .; abundance: .; v_gene: TRBV5-1; j_gene: TRBJ1-6
CDR3nt: TGTGCCAGCAGCTTAGGCCCCCTCTACGAGCAGTACTTC; CDR3aa: CASSLGPLYEQYF; d_gene: .; abundance: .; v_gene: TRBV7-3; j_gene: TRBJ2-7
CDR3nt: TGTGCCACCAGTGAAGGGACAGGGAAAACCGGGGAGCTGTTTTTT; CDR3aa: CATSEGTGKTGELFF; d_gene: TRBD1; abundance: .; v_gene: TRBV24-1; j_gene: TRBJ2-2
CDR3nt: TGTGCCAGCAGTATAGAGGGGGCGCGTCAGCCCCAGCATTTT; CDR3aa: CASSIEGARQPQHF; d_gene: TRBD1; abundance: many; v_gene: TRBV19; j_gene: TRBJ1-5
CDR3nt: TGTGCCAGCAGTTACTCTGACAGGCAAGAGACCCAGTACTTC; CDR3aa: CASSYSDRQETQYF; d_gene: .; abundance: .; v_gene: TRBV6-6; j_gene: TRBJ2-5
CDR3nt: TGCGCCAGCCACACCGGGACTTATAATTCACCCCTCCACTTT; CDR3aa: CASHTGTYNSPLHF; d_gene: .; abundance: .; v_gene: TRBV5-1; j_gene: TRBJ1-6
CDR3nt: TGTGCCAGTAGTATCGGGGCAGGGGCTACGGGGGCCAACGTCCTGACTTTC; CDR3aa: CASSIGAGATGANVLTF; d_gene: .; abundance: .; v_gene: TRBV19; j_gene: TRBJ2-6
CDR3nt: TGTGCCATCAGTGAAGGTGCGGGAGGCCCCCAAGAGACCCAGTACTTC; CDR3aa: CAISEGAGGPQETQYF; d_gene: TRBD2; abundance: .; v_gene: TRBV10-3; j_gene: TRBJ2-5
CDR3nt: TGTGCCAGCAGGCTGACAAGTACAGATACGCAGTATTTT; CDR3aa: CASRLTSTDTQYF; d_gene: .; abundance: .; v_gene: TRBV27; j_gene: TRBJ2-3
CDR3nt: TGCGCCAGCAGCTTGGCAGGACAGGGCACAGATACGCAGTATTTT; CDR3aa: CASSLAGQGTDTQYF; d_gene: TRBD1; abundance: .; v_gene: TRBV5-1; j_gene: TRBJ2-3
CDR3nt: TGTGCCAGCCAGGGACAGGGAGGGGGAAAACTGTTTTTT; CDR3aa: CASQGQGGGKLFF; d_gene: TRBD1; abundance: .; v_gene: TRBV19; j_gene: TRBJ1-4
CDR3nt: TGTGCCAGCAGCGCATTGAGGGAGACCCAGTACTTC; CDR3aa: CASSALRETQYF; d_gene: .; abundance: .; v_gene: TRBV7-6; j_gene: TRBJ2-5
CDR3nt: TGTGCCAGCAAGCGGGCAGGGGGTTACTCCTACGAGCAGTACTTC; CDR3aa: CASKRAGGYSYEQYF; d_gene: .; abundance: .; v_gene: TRBV6-5; j_gene: TRBJ2-7